The rows below give T cell receptor beta chains drawn from one sample of a study of shared clonotypes between healthy human individuals. Profiled with immunoSEQ multiplex PCR; TCRdb holds only in-frame clones, not every one. The sample contains about 2.4 million clones, more than 90% of which appear only once. Sequenced input: naive CD4+ T cells sorted from blood. The receptor source for this set is a man between 18 and 29 years old in good health. Both conserved end residues are trimmed from each CDR3. The D gene is left open where the match is weak.

D gene: .
J gene: TRBJ1-1
V gene: TRBV2
CDR3 protein: ASRLQGPSQGAF

D gene: TRBD2
J gene: TRBJ2-5
V gene: TRBV7-6
CDR3 protein: ASSFLAGADQETQY

D gene: TRBD2
J gene: TRBJ2-3
V gene: TRBV10-3
CDR3 protein: AIGLAGGPSTDTQY

D gene: .
J gene: TRBJ2-4
V gene: TRBV7-2
CDR3 protein: ASTHWGANIQY

D gene: .
J gene: TRBJ1-2
V gene: TRBV7-9
CDR3 protein: ASSLSQGGYT

D gene: TRBD1
J gene: TRBJ2-5
V gene: TRBV5-1
CDR3 protein: ASSLHTGGGETQY

D gene: .
J gene: TRBJ1-5
V gene: TRBV6-1
CDR3 protein: ASSEGLGTQPQH

D gene: .
J gene: TRBJ2-6
V gene: TRBV25-1
CDR3 protein: ASEPSGANVLT

D gene: .
J gene: TRBJ1-1
V gene: TRBV5-1
CDR3 protein: ASSLPSQAAEAF

D gene: TRBD1
J gene: TRBJ1-2
V gene: TRBV5-1
CDR3 protein: ASSGGTANRANYGYT

D gene: TRBD2
J gene: TRBJ2-7
V gene: TRBV6-6
CDR3 protein: ASGISRTSAEQY

D gene: .
J gene: TRBJ2-5
V gene: TRBV6-5
CDR3 protein: ASSYLPGETQY

D gene: TRBD1
J gene: TRBJ1-1
V gene: TRBV27
CDR3 protein: ASTQERGRTTEAF

D gene: .
J gene: TRBJ1-1
V gene: TRBV4-1
CDR3 protein: ASSPQVMNTEAF

D gene: TRBD1
J gene: TRBJ1-5
V gene: TRBV25-1
CDR3 protein: ASSGDRADGNQPQH

D gene: .
J gene: TRBJ1-1
V gene: TRBV19
CDR3 protein: ASSPHREILEAF

D gene: .
J gene: TRBJ2-5
V gene: TRBV6-5
CDR3 protein: ASSYSGDQETQY

D gene: .
J gene: TRBJ1-5
V gene: TRBV19
CDR3 protein: ASSRTAGGLSNQPQH

D gene: .
J gene: TRBJ2-3
V gene: TRBV11-3
CDR3 protein: ASSRFPTDTQY

D gene: .
J gene: TRBJ1-1
V gene: TRBV5-1
CDR3 protein: ASSLAPGGGETEAF

D gene: .
J gene: TRBJ2-1
V gene: TRBV27
CDR3 protein: ASSLRQGSLNEQF

D gene: .
J gene: TRBJ1-4
V gene: TRBV18
CDR3 protein: ASSRSRTANEKLF

D gene: TRBD2
J gene: TRBJ2-3
V gene: TRBV9
CDR3 protein: ASSVGGGAGAADTQY

D gene: TRBD1
J gene: TRBJ2-3
V gene: TRBV7-2
CDR3 protein: ASSRQGADTQY

D gene: TRBD1
J gene: TRBJ2-7
V gene: TRBV5-4
CDR3 protein: ASSLQGAPSYEQY

D gene: .
J gene: TRBJ1-5
V gene: TRBV21-1
CDR3 protein: ASSKGQGLPQPQH

D gene: .
J gene: TRBJ2-3
V gene: TRBV6-5
CDR3 protein: ASSRRSTDTQY

D gene: TRBD1
J gene: TRBJ1-5
V gene: TRBV18
CDR3 protein: ASSPSTGDNQPQH

D gene: .
J gene: TRBJ1-3
V gene: TRBV2
CDR3 protein: ASKQSGNTIY

D gene: TRBD2
J gene: TRBJ2-1
V gene: TRBV5-5
CDR3 protein: ASSLAPSGGLEQF

D gene: .
J gene: TRBJ2-2
V gene: TRBV28
CDR3 protein: ASSLKAGELF

D gene: .
J gene: TRBJ2-3
V gene: TRBV7-8
CDR3 protein: ASEGSADTQY

D gene: TRBD1
J gene: TRBJ1-2
V gene: TRBV19
CDR3 protein: ASSITEGASGYT

D gene: .
J gene: TRBJ2-2
V gene: TRBV9
CDR3 protein: ASSAQPEGTGELF

D gene: .
J gene: TRBJ2-1
V gene: TRBV2
CDR3 protein: ASSERGTYNEQF

D gene: .
J gene: TRBJ2-5
V gene: TRBV5-5
CDR3 protein: ASSLMTVQETQY

D gene: .
J gene: TRBJ1-1
V gene: TRBV14
CDR3 protein: ASSQTRGSREGAF

D gene: TRBD2
J gene: TRBJ2-7
V gene: TRBV28
CDR3 protein: ASSPWEGYEQY

D gene: .
J gene: TRBJ1-2
V gene: TRBV5-1
CDR3 protein: ASSLEGSYGYT

D gene: .
J gene: TRBJ2-1
V gene: TRBV7-6
CDR3 protein: ASSLTYNEQF

D gene: .
J gene: TRBJ2-1
V gene: TRBV13
CDR3 protein: ASSRGGGYNEQF

D gene: .
J gene: TRBJ2-3
V gene: TRBV11-2
CDR3 protein: ASSRRGISTDTQY

D gene: .
J gene: TRBJ2-7
V gene: TRBV5-4
CDR3 protein: ASSLATGNSYEQY

D gene: TRBD1
J gene: TRBJ2-7
V gene: TRBV18
CDR3 protein: ASSPQSGGPYEQY

D gene: TRBD2
J gene: TRBJ2-3
V gene: TRBV2
CDR3 protein: ASSESLGGGTDTQY

D gene: TRBD2
J gene: TRBJ2-3
V gene: TRBV10-3
CDR3 protein: AIRTSGGTDTQY

D gene: .
J gene: TRBJ1-2
V gene: TRBV19
CDR3 protein: ASNPRDTINYGYT

D gene: .
J gene: TRBJ2-1
V gene: TRBV19
CDR3 protein: ASSISGTKRYNEQF